This T cell receptor beta chain was found in a study of blood T cell repertoires in COVID-19. For the study at large: Sample material is recorded as cDNA or gDNA derived from T cells, B-cell-depleted T cells, or PBMCs.

Under the authors' procedure: Amplification of reference gene primers was used by the study to estimate nucleated cell counts. Sequencing used immunoSEQ multiplex PCR; TCRdb keeps in-frame clones, though not all of them. From that table come the V and J calls and clone size; the DNA was used to work out D and trimming. Counted here are around 130,000 clones, approximately 87% occurring once; the ten biggest clones make up less than 2.5%. The sequencing sample was made of peripheral blood. The sequence came from a man in his 70s with active COVID-19.

CDR3 amino acids: CASSSGLAGVRTDTQYF. DNA for the CDR3: TGTGCCAGCAGCTCCGGACTAGCGGGAGTTAGGACAGATACGCAGTATTTT. This rearrangement joins TRBV7-3 to TRBJ2-3; 13 bases are a match to TRBD2. The CDR3 consists of 17 residues. Germline assignment: CDR1 SGHTA and CDR2 FQGTGA. V gave up 4 bases and J gave up 3 bases; unmatched junction bases: 7.